Listed below are T cell receptor beta chains from one sample, sequenced in a study of T-cell reconstitution after alpha-beta-depleted transplantation in children. TCRdb used MiXCR to reprocess the PCR reads, holding one entry per CDR3 protein. The sample has 500,000 to 650,000 distinct CDR3 sequences, about 10% seen once. The specimen was PBMCs, mostly from graft donor cells, collected 180 days after TCRalphabeta/CD19-depleted stem cell transplant. These receptors originate from a female patient aged 2 to 10 who had a stem cell transplant for aplastic anemia, so the T cells may come from the graft donor. The CDR3 runs from the conserved cysteine through the conserved F or W. Each record gives: V gene, J gene, CDR3 protein.

TRBV12-3/TRBV12-4,TRBJ2-1,CATEGRAYNEQFF
TRBV12-3/TRBV12-4,TRBJ2-2,CASSFLFRADTGELFF
TRBV10-3,TRBJ2-3,CAISESQRGIAATDTQYF
TRBV29-1,TRBJ1-1,CSVGPSENTEAFF
TRBV4-1,TRBJ1-5,CASSQGPRGNQPQHF
TRBV28,TRBJ1-6,CASRPGPLNSPLHF
TRBV11-1,TRBJ1-5,CASSLGGGDSKLYSNQPQHF
TRBV19,TRBJ1-5,CASNVLGWSNQPQHF
TRBV12-3/TRBV12-4,TRBJ2-7,CASSLGDSYFGEQYF
TRBV12-5,TRBJ2-3,CASGLKQGAGDTQYF
TRBV12-3/TRBV12-4,TRBJ2-3,CASSPWTAFTDTQYF
TRBV7-2,TRBJ2-7,CASSYWTGYEQYF
TRBV29-1,TRBJ2-1,CSVAPTGDREQFF